A selection of T cell receptor beta chains follows, all from one sample in a study of cytomegalovirus exposure and HLA in healthy donors. The repertoire was sequenced with immunoSEQ multiplex PCR; TCRdb's copy has only in-frame clones and lacks some. This table holds roughly 180,000 clones, around 72% found once. Sequencing was carried out using PBMCs. The receptor set was obtained from a female donor in good health and CMV-seronegative. Each CDR3 is given without its conserved first and last residue.

v_call: TRBV2; j_call: TRBJ1-1; cdr3_aa: ASTSHQTRMTTTEAF
v_call: TRBV28; j_call: TRBJ1-2; cdr3_aa: ASTPRNYGYT
v_call: TRBV7-2; j_call: TRBJ2-5; cdr3_aa: ASSFRDSETQY
v_call: TRBV25-1; j_call: TRBJ2-5; cdr3_aa: ASSKTGIQETQY
v_call: TRBV4-2; j_call: TRBJ2-1; cdr3_aa: ASSPTGLADYNEQF
v_call: TRBV5-3; j_call: TRBJ1-5; cdr3_aa: ARSCPTGGNQPQH
v_call: TRBV10-3; j_call: TRBJ1-5; cdr3_aa: AISERQGGNQPQH
v_call: TRBV12-5; j_call: TRBJ1-3; cdr3_aa: ASAPPGIDGNTIY
v_call: TRBV6-5; j_call: TRBJ1-2; cdr3_aa: ASSESGTFGYT
v_call: TRBV5-1; j_call: TRBJ1-4; cdr3_aa: ASSPSGGAKVVREKLF
v_call: TRBV15; j_call: TRBJ2-7; cdr3_aa: ATSKRGGTSYEQY
v_call: TRBV19; j_call: TRBJ2-1; cdr3_aa: ASSIVQGRAYNEQF
v_call: TRBV25-1; j_call: TRBJ1-1; cdr3_aa: ASRFQGGMNTEAF
v_call: TRBV19; j_call: TRBJ2-5; cdr3_aa: ASSYTVQETQY
v_call: TRBV5-4; j_call: TRBJ2-7; cdr3_aa: ASSPGTGGEQY
v_call: TRBV10-1; j_call: TRBJ2-5; cdr3_aa: ASSEVGGQETQY
v_call: TRBV2; j_call: TRBJ1-4; cdr3_aa: ASSIPGQGGEKLF
v_call: TRBV5-1; j_call: TRBJ1-2; cdr3_aa: ASIGDRGIGGYT
v_call: TRBV7-8; j_call: TRBJ2-2; cdr3_aa: ASGSYGPRGGQGAPGELF
v_call: TRBV19; j_call: TRBJ1-2; cdr3_aa: ASSALPGTGGSGYT
v_call: TRBV6-5; j_call: TRBJ2-6; cdr3_aa: ASSYSGTGANVLT
v_call: TRBV28; j_call: TRBJ2-7; cdr3_aa: ASGLAEPQY
v_call: TRBV4-3; j_call: TRBJ2-1; cdr3_aa: ASSRTTVTSGRKGYNEQF
v_call: TRBV28; j_call: TRBJ1-3; cdr3_aa: ASKGSPEGTIY
v_call: TRBV18; j_call: TRBJ2-7; cdr3_aa: ASSPTGSEQY
v_call: TRBV28; j_call: TRBJ2-7; cdr3_aa: ASSSQRPSYEQY
v_call: TRBV12-5; j_call: TRBJ2-7; cdr3_aa: ASGQGAYEQY
v_call: TRBV5-1; j_call: TRBJ2-1; cdr3_aa: ASSLVGSGYNEQF
v_call: TRBV13; j_call: TRBJ2-5; cdr3_aa: ASSSKETQY
v_call: TRBV11-3; j_call: TRBJ2-7; cdr3_aa: ASSLPGGREQY
v_call: TRBV30; j_call: TRBJ2-1; cdr3_aa: AWRAARRLAGGPGNNEQF
v_call: TRBV28; j_call: TRBJ1-5; cdr3_aa: ASLGGGNQPQH
v_call: TRBV30; j_call: TRBJ2-5; cdr3_aa: AWRNHGGGETQY
v_call: TRBV4-3; j_call: TRBJ2-3; cdr3_aa: ASSQEPWARPTDTQY
v_call: TRBV27; j_call: TRBJ2-7; cdr3_aa: ASSSDRGSYEQY
v_call: TRBV11-2; j_call: TRBJ2-5; cdr3_aa: ASSLTRRFQETQY
v_call: TRBV7-6; j_call: TRBJ1-2; cdr3_aa: ASSRNLRDRDGYT
v_call: TRBV11-2; j_call: TRBJ2-1; cdr3_aa: ASSLGRETDEQF
v_call: TRBV21-1; j_call: TRBJ2-3; cdr3_aa: ASSRRLAGEVDTQY
v_call: TRBV4-2; j_call: TRBJ2-1; cdr3_aa: ASSQTPTRGWGEQF
v_call: TRBV7-9; j_call: TRBJ2-1; cdr3_aa: ASRPGVGNEQF
v_call: TRBV5-6; j_call: TRBJ2-3; cdr3_aa: ASSFRTSGLRSTDTQY
v_call: TRBV6-5; j_call: TRBJ2-1; cdr3_aa: ASSRLAGSNEQF